These 9 T cell receptor beta chains originate from one sample sequenced in a study of vaccination and CD4 T cells after COVID-19. The Oncomine TCR Beta short-read assay was what sequenced the DNA obtained from cultured CD4+ T cells. TCRdb reprocessed the PCR reads via MiXCR and lists one record per CDR3 protein. Among about 16,000 distinct CDR3 sequences, roughly 60% were seen once, and the ten largest hold 7.4%. These TCRs' antigens remain unknown. Treatment here: approximately nine-day PBMC culture with coronavirus spike peptide pools or control peptides (ViraFEST assay). Sequenced material: CD4+ T cells from blood, cultured in vitro. The receptors here all came from a human donor who had recovered from COVID-19.

The chain couples TRBV30 to TRBJ1-2; tentative D call: TRBD1 (5 bases). The germline V and J ends were trimmed by 0 bases and 7 bases, with 12 bases remaining between them. In germline, CDR1 is GTSNPN, CDR2 SVGIG (reference sequence). The CDR3 covers 13 residues. CDR3 protein: CAWSVLLGTGYTF. CDR3 in DNA: TGTGCCTGGAGTGTATTACTGGGGACTGGCTACACCTTC. The entire variable domain, with the rest obtained from reference TRBV30 and TRBJ1-2, is as follows: SQTIHQWPATLVQPVGSPLSLECTVEGTSNPNLYWYRQAAGRGLQLLFYSVGIGQISSEVPQNLSASRPQDRQFILSSKKLLLSDSGFYLCAWSVLLGTGYTFGSGTRLTVV.

V is TRBV2 and J is TRBJ1-6, with D unresolved. Trimming pared 7 bases from V and 0 bases from J, leaving 13 bases between. Germline assignment: CDR1 SNHLY and CDR2 FYNNEI. The CDR3 has 16 amino acids. The CDR3 here is CASKGGRSSYNSPLHF. The DNA for the CDR3 is TGTGCCAGCAAAGGAGGCCGCAGCTCCTATAATTCACCCCTCCACTTT.

The chain has TRBV15 and TRBJ1-5, with 7 bases identical to TRBD1. Unmatched junction bases numbered 10, after V lost 5 bases and J lost 3 bases. The germline gives CDR1 LNHNV, CDR2 YYDKDF (reference sequence). CDR3 size: 16 residues. CDR3 residues: CATSESDRVPNQPQHF. Here the CDR3 DNA reads TGTGCCACCAGCGAATCCGACAGGGTCCCCAATCAGCCCCAGCATTTT.

This sequence joins TRBV18 and TRBJ1-1, with 10 bases that match TRBD1. After removal of 6 bases from V and 6 bases from J, the junction contained 7 bases not matched to a gene. The CDR3 runs 14 residues. Germline assignment: CDR1 KGHSH and CDR2 LQKENI. In nucleotides, the CDR3 is TGTGCCAGCTCGCCCGGACAGGGGGTTGCTGAAGCTTTCTTT. Protein product: CASSPGQGVAEAFF.

The chain's CDR3 is CASSLTDYSNQPQHF. CDR3 DNA sequence: TGTGCCAGCAGTCTGACAGATTATAGCAATCAGCCCCAGCATTTT. The chain is built from TRBV2 and TRBJ1-5; D is perhaps TRBD1 (5 bases). Between the trimmed V and J ends, which lost 5 bases and 0 bases, there was a span of 11 bases. CDR1 is SNHLY, CDR2 FYNNEI, per germline. The CDR3 sequence is 15 residues long.

Notes on this clonotype: At one of its ends the junction is not consistent with the germline gene, which may arise from a read error. The chain carries TRBV7-8 and TRBJ2-3, with D possibly being TRBD2 (5 bases). The CDR3 has 14 amino acids. CDR1 is SGHVS, CDR2 FQNEAQ, per germline. CDR3 nucleotides: TGTGGCAGCAGCCAGCGGACCCGCACAGATACGCAGTATTTT. Protein sequence: CGSSQRTRTDTQYF.

The chain joins TRBV27 to TRBJ2-7; maybe TRBD2 (6 bases). Trimming cost V 1 base and J 0 bases, with 10 bases left between them. CDR1 MNHEY and CDR2 SMNVEV come from the germline V gene (reference sequence). The CDR3 is 15 amino acids. CDR3 bases: TGTGCCAGCAGTTTATACCGCGGGGACTCCTACGAGCAGTACTTC. Translating it yields CASSLYRGDSYEQYF.

For the CDR3, the DNA is TGTGCCAGCAGGACAGCCTACCCTATTAGATATGAGACCCAGTACTTC. Protein: CASRTAYPIRYETQYF. V and J are TRBV19 and TRBJ2-5; a possible D gene is TRBD1 (6 bases). V was cut by 9 bases and J by 5 bases, with 25 bases left in between. Germline V gives CDR1 LNHDA, CDR2 SQIVND (reference sequence). The CDR3 is 16 amino acids.

In its sample, this clonotype was seen a few times. This rearrangement joins TRBV12-3 or TRBV12-4 to TRBJ1-2; a weak D match, TRBD1 (5 bases). The CDR3 sequence is 15 residues long. V dropped 6 bases and J dropped 0 bases, with 14 bases sitting between them. This CDR3 reads CASRMSWTTNYGYTF. DNA of the CDR3: TGTGCCAGCAGGATGTCCTGGACAACTAACTATGGCTACACCTTC.